These 26 T cell receptor beta chains came from one sample sequenced in a study of CD8+ T cells in alopecia areata (dated by TCRdb to the late 2010s). The library was produced with the immunoSEQ multiplex PCR assay. To provide template for TCR sequencing, every sample had RNA extracted and reverse transcribed into cDNA. The source is immuneACCESS, and TCRdb retained only in-frame sequences with V and J called. Part of the clones is not carried over; for the studies checked, unresolved V genes explain less than half of this, and the remainder is unexplained. The sample records 200,000 to 250,000 clones, about 60% of which are singletons. The ten largest make up 0.45% of the sample. This sample's time point label indicates: baseline before oral tofacitinib. Sequenced material: CD4+ T cells sorted from blood, taken at week 0. The receptor source for this set is a human donor with alopecia areata.

On this clone: Other DNA variants within this sample encode the same CDR3. This CDR3 is CASSPQPDTEAFF. The CDR3 bases are TGTGCCAGCTCACCTCAGCCGGACACTGAAGCTTTCTTT. V and J are TRBV18 and TRBJ1-1; D is uncertain. The germline V gene encodes CDR1 KGHSH and CDR2 LQKENI. Trimming cost V 3 bases and J 3 bases, with 8 bases left between them. There are 13 residues in the CDR3.

The rearrangement links TRBV29-1 to TRBJ2-1; D ambiguous. CDR1 and CDR2 (germline): SQVTM, ANQGSEA. Trimming left V 3 bases short and J 0 bases short, with 12 bases between. The CDR3 is 15 residues long. CDR3 sequence (DNA): TGCAGCGTTGAGAGCGTCCGGAGCTCCTACAATGAGCAGTTCTTC. Its translation: CSVESVRSSYNEQFF.

The rearrangement joins TRBV2 to TRBJ2-3, with a tentative D call TRBD2 (5 bases). There are 15 residues in the CDR3. Between the trimmed V and J ends, which lost 6 bases and 2 bases, there was a span of 15 bases. Per the germline V gene, CDR1 is SNHLY and CDR2 is FYNNEI. In DNA, the CDR3 is TGTGCCAGCAGCGGGCGGCGAGCGGACACAGATACGCAGTATTTT. Protein sequence: CASSGRRADTDTQYF.

The chain employs TRBV20-1 and TRBJ2-7, with D maybe TRBD2 (5 bases). Trimming cost V 1 base and J 6 bases, with 7 bases left between them. CDR3 length: 11 residues. Germline V gene data show CDR1 as DFQATT and CDR2 as SNEGSKA (reference sequence). CDR3 amino acids: CSARGRAEQYF. CDR3 bases: TGCAGTGCTAGAGGGCGGGCCGAGCAGTACTTC.

The rearrangement links TRBV6-1 to TRBJ1-4; D possibly corresponds to TRBD1 (6 bases). The CDR3 has 13 residues. With 3 bases removed from V and 8 bases from J, the gap between germline ends came to 10 bases. Germline lookup yields CDR1 MNHNS and CDR2 SASEGT. Here the CDR3 reads CASSDRGWEKLFF. The CDR3 DNA reads TGTGCCAGCAGTGACAGGGGATGGGAAAAACTGTTTTTT.

V usage is TRBV19 and J usage is TRBJ2-7; the D gene could be TRBD1 or TRBD2 (6 bases each). The CDR3 contains 14 residues. The ends were cut back, 5 bases at V and 4 bases at J, with 15 bases in the middle. Germline CDR1 is LNHDA and CDR2 is SQIVND (reference sequence). CDR3 nucleotides: TGTGCCAGTAGTGGAGGGACACCTATGTACGAGCAGTACTTC. Protein product: CASSGGTPMYEQYF.

The chain combines TRBV25-1 with TRBJ2-7; D might be TRBD1 (6 bases). The CDR3 totals 14 residues. CDR1 and CDR2 (germline): MGHDK, SYGVNS. The V end was cut by 3 bases, the J end by 2 bases, with 11 bases between. The CDR3 nucleotides read TGTGCCAGCAGTGATTGGGGGACAACCTACGAGCAGTACTTC. This codes for CASSDWGTTYEQYF.

CDR3 coding DNA: TGCAGCGTTGAAGGGCTAGCGGGCCACACCGGGGAGCTGTTTTTT. This sequence encodes CSVEGLAGHTGELFF. This rearrangement joins TRBV29-1 to TRBJ2-2, with 8 bases matching TRBD2. The CDR3 sequence is 15 residues long. V shed 1 base and J 3 bases; nucleotides not matched to a gene: 4. The germline CDR1 and CDR2 sequences are SQVTM and ANQGSEA.

This clone came up a few times. The chain combines TRBV6-5 with TRBJ1-1; the D gene is possibly TRBD1 (5 bases). V lost 4 bases to trimming and J lost 1 base, with 13 bases between them. The CDR3 extends over 15 amino acids. CDR1 MNHEY and CDR2 SVGAGI come from the germline V gene. The CDR3 spells CASSSWRQKNTEAFF. The CDR3 nucleotides read TGTGCCAGCAGTTCGTGGAGACAGAAGAACACTGAAGCTTTCTTT.

The V gene is TRBV7-2, the J gene TRBJ2-7; D gene unclear. Germline CDR1 is SGHTA and CDR2 is FQGNSA. The CDR3 totals 13 residues. V gave up 3 bases and J gave up 1 base, with 7 bases separating them. CDR3 loop: CASSLVVSYEQYF. The CDR3 DNA reads TGTGCCAGCAGCTTGGTGGTTTCCTACGAGCAGTACTTC. Together with reference TRBV7-2 and TRBJ2-7, the CDR3 gives the full variable domain: GAGVSQSPSNKVTEKGKDVELRCDPISGHTALYWYRQSLGQGLEFLIYFQGNSAPDKSGLPSDRFSAERTGGSVSTLTIQRTQQEDSAVYLCASSLVVSYEQYFGPGTRLTVT.

The J gene is TRBJ2-7, the V gene TRBV30; D is unclear. V lost 0 bases and J 0 bases, leaving 12 bases between the germline ends. Germline lookup yields CDR1 GTSNPN and CDR2 SVGIG (reference sequence). CDR3 size: 15 residues. Written as DNA, the CDR3 is TGTGCCTGGAGTGTTCGTCGGGCTCACTCCTACGAGCAGTACTTC. This encodes CAWSVRRAHSYEQYF.

This clone was seen more than once but under ten times. This chain connects TRBV30 to TRBJ2-2; D is ambiguous. Germline values: CDR1 GTSNPN, CDR2 SVGIG (reference sequence). CDR3 length equals 12 residues. V was cut by 0 bases and J by 6 bases, with 5 bases left in between. CDR3 coding DNA: TGTGCCTGGAGTGTCTCGGCCGGGGAGCTGTTTTTT. As protein: CAWSVSAGELFF.

This chain uses TRBV19 with TRBJ1-2; no clear D gene. CDR3 size: 11 residues. Germline V lookup: CDR1 LNHDA, CDR2 SQIVND (reference sequence). Trimming removed 3 bases at V and 7 bases at J, with 6 bases between. The CDR3 reads CASSIGPGYTF. The CDR3 DNA follows: TGTGCCAGTAGTATCGGACCTGGCTACACCTTC.

This clone was observed a handful of times. This sequence joins TRBV29-1 and TRBJ1-2, with D hard to call. The CDR3 covers 8 residues. Germline-derived CDR1 and CDR2 are SQVTM and ANQGSEA. Trimming removed 6 bases from V and 7 bases from J, with 3 bases in between. This CDR3 is CSVTGYTF. CDR3 bases: TGCAGCGTGACTGGCTACACCTTC. Full variable domain (missing parts from reference TRBV29-1 and TRBJ1-2): SAVISQKPSRDICQRGTSLTIQCQVDSQVTMMFWYRQQPGQSLTLIATANQGSEATYESGFVIDKFPISRPNLTFSTLTVSNMSPEDSSIYLCSVTGYTFGSGTRLTVV.

This CDR3 is CATSRNREANYGYTF. The CDR3 nucleotides are TGTGCCACCAGCAGGAATAGGGAGGCAAACTATGGCTACACCTTC. The chain links TRBV15 to TRBJ1-2; D gene uncertain. Trimming stripped 3 bases from V and 2 bases from J, with 13 bases between. The CDR3 extends over 15 amino acids. Germline V gene lookup returns CDR1 LNHNV and CDR2 YYDKDF (reference sequence).

This clone appeared a single time. The rearrangement links TRBV7-9 to TRBJ1-5, with D tentatively TRBD1 (6 bases). The CDR3 is 14 amino acids. Deletions cut 0 bases from V and 6 bases from J, with 9 bases between. Germline V lookup: CDR1 SEHNR, CDR2 FQNEAQ (reference sequence). The chain's CDR3 is CASSLAGGGQPQHF. The CDR3, as DNA: TGTGCCAGCAGCTTAGCGGGGGGCGGTCAGCCCCAGCATTTT.

CDR3 sequence: CASSPQGGGETQYF. In nucleotides, the CDR3 is TGTGCCAGCTCACCCCAGGGAGGGGGAGAGACCCAGTACTTC. The chain carries TRBV18 and TRBJ2-5; D is perhaps TRBD2 (7 bases). CDR1 KGHSH and CDR2 LQKENI come from the germline V gene. Trimming took off 3 bases at V and 4 bases at J, with 12 bases between the two ends. The CDR3 consists of 14 residues.

This clone is a singleton in its sample. The genes are TRBV18 and TRBJ2-7, with TRBD2 matching 7 bases. CDR3 length: 16 amino acids. V was pared by 1 base and J by 3 bases, with 9 bases of the junction left unmatched. Germline lookup yields CDR1 KGHSH and CDR2 LQKENI. The CDR3: CASSPQGSSGIYEQYF. DNA for the CDR3: TGTGCCAGCTCACCACAAGGGTCTAGCGGAATCTACGAGCAGTACTTC.

This clone was observed a handful of times. J is TRBJ2-3 and V is TRBV11-2; no clear D. From germline, CDR1 is SGHAT and CDR2 FQNNGV. V dropped 3 bases and J dropped 4 bases, with 2 bases sitting between them. The CDR3 runs to 11 residues. The CDR3 nucleotides are TGTGCCAGCAGCTTTGCAGATACGCAGTATTTT. It encodes CASSFADTQYF.

The chain has TRBV6-1 and TRBJ2-7; D tentatively reads TRBD1 or TRBD2 (5 bases each). The V end lost 2 bases, the J end lost 3 bases, and 8 bases lay between the germline ends. Germline values: CDR1 MNHNS, CDR2 SASEGT. The CDR3 sequence is 13 residues long. Written as DNA, the CDR3 is TGTGCCAGCAGTGAAACGGGGCTCTACGAGCAGTACTTC. It is translated as CASSETGLYEQYF.

The chain recombines TRBV29-1 with TRBJ2-1; no clear D. The V and J ends lost 6 bases and 8 bases respectively, with 14 bases between them. This CDR3 comprises 12 residues. Germline loops: CDR1 SQVTM, CDR2 ANQGSEA. The CDR3 coding sequence is TGCAGCGTCGAGTCTAACAACCATGAGCAGTTCTTC. Translating it yields CSVESNNHEQFF.

This chain joins TRBV6-5 and TRBJ2-7; TRBD1 or TRBD2 may be the D gene (6 bases each). The germline V and J ends were trimmed by 7 bases and 3 bases, with 13 bases remaining between them. This CDR3 spans 13 amino acids. From germline, CDR1 is MNHEY and CDR2 SVGAGI. The chain's CDR3 is CASTPRGDYEQYF. The CDR3 DNA sequence: TGTGCCAGCACCCCAAGGGGGGACTACGAGCAGTACTTC.

This chain uses TRBV5-1 with TRBJ2-6; D remains unclear. This CDR3 region has 14 residues. From germline, CDR1 is SGHRS and CDR2 YFSETQ. With 3 bases removed from V and 4 bases from J, the gap between germline ends came to 8 bases. The CDR3 DNA reads TGCGCCAGCAGCTCCCTTCCGGGGGCCAACGTCCTGACTTTC. Amino acids: CASSSLPGANVLTF.

The chain employs TRBV29-1 and TRBJ2-2, with D possibly TRBD1 on 6 matching bases. The V gene's germline CDR1 is SQVTM and CDR2 ANQGSEA. Trimming pared 5 bases from V and 7 bases from J, leaving 17 bases between. The CDR3 runs to 14 residues. CDR3 protein: CSVHTGTPDGELFF. CDR3 nucleotide sequence: TGCAGCGTTCATACCGGGACACCCGACGGGGAGCTGTTTTTT.

The V call is TRBV27, the J call TRBJ2-3; 11 bases line up with TRBD1. This CDR3 has 14 residues. The V gene's germline CDR1 is MNHEY and CDR2 SMNVEV (reference sequence). V shed 8 bases, J shed 6 bases, and the junction held 7 bases outside the gene matches. This CDR3 reads CASSGQGVGDTQYF. Written as DNA, the CDR3 is TGTGCCAGCTCGGGACAGGGGGTAGGGGATACGCAGTATTTT.

CDR3 loop: CASSFRLGIAGNTIYF. The DNA of the CDR3 is TGTGCCAGCAGCTTTCGGTTGGGAATCGCTGGAAACACCATATATTTT. The V call is TRBV5-6, the J call TRBJ1-3; D remains ambiguous. Trimming shortened V by 2 bases and J by 2 bases, and 14 bases separated the two germline ends. CDR1 is SGHDT, CDR2 YYEEEE, per germline. The CDR3 is 16 amino acids.